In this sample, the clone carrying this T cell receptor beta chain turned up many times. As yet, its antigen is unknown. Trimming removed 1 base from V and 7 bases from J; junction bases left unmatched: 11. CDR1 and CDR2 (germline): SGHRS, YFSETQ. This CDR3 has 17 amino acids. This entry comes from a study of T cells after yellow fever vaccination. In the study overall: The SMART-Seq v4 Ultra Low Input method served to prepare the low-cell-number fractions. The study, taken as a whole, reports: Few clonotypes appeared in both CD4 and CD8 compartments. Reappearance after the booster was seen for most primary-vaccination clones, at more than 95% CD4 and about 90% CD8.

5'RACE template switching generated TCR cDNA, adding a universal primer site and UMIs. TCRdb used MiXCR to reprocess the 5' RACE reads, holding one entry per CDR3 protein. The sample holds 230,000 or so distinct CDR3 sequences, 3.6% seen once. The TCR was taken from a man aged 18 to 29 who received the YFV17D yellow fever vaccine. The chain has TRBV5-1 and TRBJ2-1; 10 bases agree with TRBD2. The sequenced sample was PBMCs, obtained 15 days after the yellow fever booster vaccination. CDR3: CASSLSSGGPPGNEQFF. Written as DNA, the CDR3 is TGCGCCAGCAGCTTGAGTAGCGGGGGGCCTCCTGGGAATGAGCAGTTCTTC.